These 29 T cell receptor beta chains were all obtained from the same sample, sequenced in a study of blood T cell repertoires in COVID-19. Libraries were prepared by immunoSEQ multiplex PCR; TCRdb keeps only in-frame clonotypes and omits some of them. The table shows approximately 220,000 clones, with less than 90% occurring only once. The sample comprised peripheral blood. Source of these receptors: a woman in her forties or fifties with acute or convalescent COVID-19.

The chain carries TRBV7-2 and TRBJ1-2; 9 bases agree with TRBD1. The germline V gene encodes CDR1 SGHTA and CDR2 FQGNSA. The CDR3 runs to 16 residues. The ends lost 0 bases at V and 7 bases at J; junction bases unmatched: 9. The CDR3 reads CASSLALQGASFGYTF. The CDR3 DNA reads as TGTGCCAGCAGCTTAGCCCTACAGGGGGCCAGCTTTGGCTACACCTTC.

V usage is TRBV14 and J usage is TRBJ2-1; the match to TRBD2 covers 14 bases. CDR1 SGHDN and CDR2 FVKESK come from the germline V gene. The V segment lost 4 bases and the J segment 4 bases; nucleotides outside the gene matches: 3. The CDR3 has 16 residues. The CDR3 nucleotides are TGTGCCAGCAGCCCCCGGACTAGCGGGAGGTACAATGAGCAGTTCTTC. It translates to CASSPRTSGRYNEQFF. Together with reference TRBV14 and TRBJ2-1, the CDR3 gives the full variable domain: EAGVTQFPSHSVIEKGQTVTLRCDPISGHDNLYWYRRVMGKEIKFLLHFVKESKQDESGMPNNRFLAERTGGTYSTLKVQPAELEDSGVYFCASSPRTSGRYNEQFFGPGTRLTVL.

The chain recombines TRBV9 with TRBJ1-1, with a possible D match to TRBD1 (6 bases). Germline V CDR1 and CDR2: SGDLS, YYNGEE. CDR3 length: 17 residues. Trimming removed 0 bases from V and 4 bases from J, with 19 bases in between. The CDR3 nucleotides are TGTGCCAGCAGCGTAGGGGCTCTTACAGGGACGGTCACTGAAGCTTTCTTT. Amino acids: CASSVGALTGTVTEAFF.

V is TRBV3-1 (or the pseudogene TRBV3-2) and J is TRBJ1-2; D gene ambiguous. Germline V gives CDR1 LGHDT, CDR2 YNNKEL (reference sequence). Trimming removed 0 bases at V and 4 bases at J, with 15 bases between. The CDR3 is 16 residues long. CDR3 in amino acids: CASSQERREFGYGYTF. The CDR3 region has the DNA TGTGCCAGCAGCCAAGAAAGACGGGAGTTCGGCTATGGCTACACCTTC.

The chain recombines TRBV29-1 with TRBJ1-1; possibly TRBD1 for D (5 bases). Germline loops: CDR1 SQVTM, CDR2 ANQGSEA. V lost 7 bases, J lost 1 base, and 13 bases lay in between. The CDR3 runs 13 residues. The CDR3 DNA follows: TGCAGCGCCTCTGGGGGGGGGAACACTGAAGCTTTCTTT. Translated: CSASGGGNTEAFF.

As DNA, the CDR3 is TGTGCCAGCAGCTTAGTGTCGGCGGGTGGAAACACCATATATTTT. This gives the protein CASSLVSAGGNTIYF. V usage is TRBV7-2 and J usage is TRBJ1-3; D remains ambiguous. Germline CDR1 and CDR2: SGHTA and FQGNSA. V lost 1 base and J lost 3, with 10 bases in between. The CDR3 has 15 amino acids. Full variable domain (remainder filled in from reference TRBV7-2 and TRBJ1-3): GAGVSQSPSNKVTEKGKDVELRCDPISGHTALYWYRQSLGQGLEFLIYFQGNSAPDKSGLPSDRFSAERTGGSVSTLTIQRTQQEDSAVYLCASSLVSAGGNTIYFGEGSWLTVV.

The chain employs TRBV15 and TRBJ1-4; D unclear. Looked up from germline, CDR1 is LNHNV and CDR2 is YYDKDF (reference sequence). V was pared by 1 base and J by 4 bases, with 7 bases between. This CDR3 is 14 amino acids long. The CDR3 region is CATSRGTDNEKLFF. The CDR3 region has the DNA TGTGCCACCAGCAGAGGGACTGATAATGAAAAACTGTTTTTT.

This chain links TRBV9 with TRBJ2-5, with a possible D match to TRBD2 (6 bases). Looked up from germline, CDR1 is SGDLS and CDR2 is YYNGEE. CDR3 size: 15 residues. With 3 bases removed from V and 5 bases from J, the gap between germline ends came to 17 bases. CDR3 protein: CASSASPRGTETQYF. The CDR3 nucleotides read TGTGCCAGCAGCGCCTCTCCTCGGGGGACCGAGACCCAGTACTTC.

The rearrangement links TRBV6-5 to TRBJ2-7; 9 bases are shared with TRBD1. The trim removed 6 bases at V and 7 bases at J, leaving 7 bases unmatched. Germline CDR1 and CDR2: MNHEY and SVGAGI. The length of the CDR3 is 13 residues. DNA of the CDR3: TGTGCCAGCAGGCGACAGGGGGTGGGGGAGCAGTACTTC. Protein: CASRRQGVGEQYF.

Only one count was recorded for this clone. This rearrangement joins TRBV11-2 to TRBJ2-1; a possible D gene is TRBD2 (6 bases). Per germline, CDR1 SGHAT and CDR2 FQNNGV. V was clipped by 1 base and J by 1 base, with 17 bases between them. This CDR3 comprises 18 residues. DNA for the CDR3: TGTGCCAGCAGCTTAGTCCTCGATAGCGGAGGGTCCTACAATGAGCAGTTCTTC. It translates to CASSLVLDSGGSYNEQFF. The variable domain in full, completed from reference TRBV11-2 and TRBJ2-1, reads EAGVAQSPRYKIIEKRQSVAFWCNPISGHATLYWYQQILGQGPKLLIQFQNNGVVDDSQLPKDRFSAERLKGVDSTLKIQPAKLEDSAVYLCASSLVLDSGGSYNEQFFGPGTRLTVL.

V usage is TRBV9 and J usage is TRBJ2-3; TRBD2 aligns across 12 bases. The germline V gene has CDR1 SGDLS and CDR2 YYNGEE. The CDR3 is 18 residues long. The trim removed 0 bases at V and 3 bases at J, leaving 8 bases unmatched. The DNA for the CDR3 is TGTGCCAGCAGCGTAGGGACTAGCGGGGTTTTATCTACAGATACGCAGTATTTT. This sequence encodes CASSVGTSGVLSTDTQYF.

V usage is TRBV7-2 and J usage is TRBJ2-3; D perhaps matches TRBD1 (6 bases). V lost 1 base to trimming and J lost 3 bases, with 8 bases between them. This CDR3 is built from 14 residues. Germline-derived CDR1 and CDR2 are SGHTA and FQGNSA. The CDR3 region is CASSLVRGTDTQYF. The CDR3, as DNA: TGTGCCAGCAGCTTAGTAAGGGGGACAGATACGCAGTATTTT.

The chain joins TRBV3-1 (or the pseudogene TRBV3-2) to TRBJ2-1, with 7 nucleotides matching TRBD1. In germline, CDR1 is LGHDT, CDR2 YNNKEL (reference sequence). Trimming removed 1 base from V and 10 bases from J; junction bases left unmatched: 7. The CDR3 has 14 residues. The CDR3 reads CASSQGTGVREQFF. The CDR3 DNA is TGTGCCAGCAGCCAAGGGACAGGAGTACGGGAGCAGTTCTTC.

This clone came up a few times. The chain joins TRBV7-2 to TRBJ2-7; a weak D match, TRBD2 (6 bases). The CDR3 totals 14 residues. CDR1 and CDR2 from the germline V gene are SGHTA and FQGNSA. Trimming removed 0 bases at V and 4 bases at J, with 10 bases between. The CDR3 sequence is CASSLAPGRYEQYF. The DNA of the CDR3 is TGTGCCAGCAGCTTAGCGCCAGGGAGGTACGAGCAGTACTTC.

The gene calls are TRBV3-1 (or the pseudogene TRBV3-2) and TRBJ2-5, with 8 bases aligning to TRBD1. Germline CDR1 LGHDT, CDR2 YNNKEL (reference sequence). The trim removed 6 bases at V and 3 bases at J, leaving 6 bases unmatched. This CDR3 is 14 amino acids long. CDR3 sequence (DNA): TGTGCCAGCAGGGGGACAGGCAAAGAAGAGACCCAGTACTTC. Translation: CASRGTGKEETQYF.

The V gene is TRBV27, the J gene TRBJ1-1; D unclear. Trimming left V 2 bases short and J 1 base short, with 8 bases between. Looked up from germline, CDR1 is MNHEY and CDR2 is SMNVEV (reference sequence). The CDR3 length is 14 residues. CDR3 DNA: TGTGCCAGCAGTTTACGTACAGCGAACACTGAAGCTTTCTTT. Its translation: CASSLRTANTEAFF.

The rearrangement links TRBV3-1 (or the pseudogene TRBV3-2) to TRBJ2-7; perhaps TRBD2 as D (5 bases). This CDR3 spans 14 amino acids. V was clipped by 0 bases and J by 7 bases, with 13 bases between them. Germline lookup yields CDR1 LGHDT and CDR2 YNNKEL (reference sequence). The CDR3 reads CASSQDGLLKEQYF. DNA for the CDR3: TGTGCCAGCAGCCAAGATGGACTGTTAAAAGAGCAGTACTTC.

This sequence joins TRBV19 and TRBJ1-1, with D perhaps TRBD1 (5 bases). The CDR3 sequence is 16 residues long. The ends were cut back, 0 bases at V and 2 bases at J, with 13 bases in the middle. Germline V gene sequence: CDR1 LNHDA, CDR2 SQIVND (reference sequence). The CDR3 DNA reads TGTGCCAGTAGTATAGACCGCCGGGGGTACAACACTGAAGCTTTCTTT. It codes for CASSIDRRGYNTEAFF. Filled out from reference TRBV19 and TRBJ1-1, the complete variable domain reads DGGITQSPKYLFRKEGQNVTLSCEQNLNHDAMYWYRQDPGQGLRLIYYSQIVNDFQKGDIAEGYSVSREKKESFPLTVTSAQKNPTAFYLCASSIDRRGYNTEAFFGQGTRLTVV.

The chain recombines TRBV7-5 with TRBJ2-7; the table names TRBD1, a call not compared with the DNA. TRBV7-5 is classified as a pseudogene. This CDR3 spans 14 amino acids. The CDR3 spells CVTSGQGSWDEQYF. CDR3 nucleotide sequence: TGTGTCACCAGCGGACAGGGATCGTGGGACGAGCAGTACTTC.

The chain carries TRBV11-3 and TRBJ2-1; 8 bases line up with TRBD1. The CDR3 loop spans 17 amino acids. V trimming: 4 bases; J trimming: 5 bases; junction bases outside the gene matches: 13. CDR1 is SGHNT, CDR2 YENEEA, per germline. The CDR3 sequence is CASSSSLSGQVNNEQFF. CDR3 nucleotides: TGTGCCAGCAGCTCAAGCCTCTCGGGACAGGTCAACAATGAGCAGTTCTTC.

The chain recombines TRBV19 with TRBJ2-3; D is unclear. In germline, CDR1 is LNHDA, CDR2 SQIVND (reference sequence). CDR3 length: 15 residues. Trimming pared 1 base from V and 0 bases from J, leaving 8 bases between. The CDR3 DNA is TGTGCCAGTAGTATAGGCAGTCCTAGCACAGATACGCAGTATTTT. Translation gives CASSIGSPSTDTQYF.

The chain links TRBV7-9 to TRBJ2-5; 11 bases fit TRBD1. The germline CDR1 and CDR2 sequences are SEHNR and FQNEAQ (reference sequence). V was clipped by 5 bases and J by 5 bases; unmatched bases: 7. This CDR3 is built from 15 residues. As DNA, the CDR3 is TGTGCCAGCAGCCAGGGACAGGGGGAACGCGAGACCCAGTACTTC. Translating gives CASSQGQGERETQYF.

CDR3 protein: CASSLDGAGAEQYF. CDR3 nucleotide sequence: TGTGCCAGCAGCTTAGATGGGGCTGGGGCCGAGCAGTACTTC. The J gene is TRBJ2-7, the V gene TRBV11-3; maybe TRBD1 (5 bases). V lost 0 bases, J lost 6 bases, and 12 bases lay in between. CDR3 length equals 14 residues. Germline lookup yields CDR1 SGHNT and CDR2 YENEEA.

This clone was seen a single time. The chain has TRBV5-8 and TRBJ2-3, with D possibly TRBD2 on 5 matching bases. V lost 0 bases and J 7 bases, leaving 18 bases between the germline ends. From germline, CDR1 is SGHTS and CDR2 YDEGEE. The CDR3 contains 16 residues. The CDR3 DNA is TGTGCCAGCAGCTTGGGGTTTTCTAGAGGGCATAATACGCAGTATTTT. It translates to CASSLGFSRGHNTQYF.

The chain is built from TRBV30 and TRBJ2-7; 10 positions match TRBD2. Germline assignment: CDR1 GTSNPN and CDR2 SVGIG (reference sequence). The V gene end was trimmed by 0 bases and the J gene end by 2 bases; junction bases not matched to a gene: 1. The CDR3 has 14 residues. CDR3 DNA sequence: TGTGCCTGGAGTGTTGGGACTAGCGCCTACGAGCAGTACTTC. This sequence encodes CAWSVGTSAYEQYF. The full variable domain, completed using reference TRBV30 and TRBJ2-7, is SQTIHQWPATLVQPVGSPLSLECTVEGTSNPNLYWYRQAAGRGLQLLFYSVGIGQISSEVPQNLSASRPQDRQFILSSKKLLLSDSGFYLCAWSVGTSAYEQYFGPGTRLTVT.

This chain joins TRBV7-8 and TRBJ2-1; 7 bases agree with TRBD2. V lost 1 base, J lost 9 bases, and 12 bases stayed unmatched. CDR1 is SGHVS, CDR2 FQNEAQ, per germline. There are 16 residues in the CDR3. CDR3: CASSLGGGSFSSEQFF. CDR3 nucleotide sequence: TGTGCCAGCAGCTTAGGCGGCGGGAGCTTCTCCAGTGAGCAGTTCTTC. Based on the CDR3 plus reference TRBV7-8 and TRBJ2-1, the full variable domain is GAGVSQSPRYKVAKRGQDVALRCDPISGHVSLFWYQQALGQGPEFLTYFQNEAQLDKSGLPSDRFFAERPEGSVSTLKIQRTQQEDSAVYLCASSLGGGSFSSEQFFGPGTRLTVL.

V is TRBV6-5 and J is TRBJ2-2; tentatively, D is TRBD2 (6 bases). The CDR3 loop spans 15 amino acids. In germline, CDR1 is MNHEY, CDR2 SVGAGI. Trimming removed 4 bases from V and 5 bases from J, with 14 bases in between. The CDR3 sequence is CASSSLQGGTGELFF. CDR3 nucleotides: TGTGCCAGCAGTTCACTCCAGGGAGGAACCGGGGAGCTGTTTTTT.

The chain is built from TRBV7-2 and TRBJ2-1; TRBD2 aligns across 7 bases. Germline-derived CDR1 and CDR2 are SGHTA and FQGNSA. This CDR3 is built from 14 residues. The junction had 6 bases not matched to a gene; V was cut back by 7 bases and J by 3 bases. The CDR3 loop reads CASILSGDYNEQFF. CDR3 nucleotides: TGTGCCAGCATCTTGAGCGGGGACTACAATGAGCAGTTCTTC.

This clone turned up a few times. V is TRBV7-3 and J is TRBJ1-2; 7 positions match TRBD1. Germline V gene sequence: CDR1 SGHTA, CDR2 FQGTGA. The J segment lost 8 bases and the V segment lost 5 bases, leaving 8 bases of the junction unmatched. The CDR3 has 13 amino acids. The CDR3 DNA sequence: TGTGCCAGCAGCACAGGGGTGTTAGAGGGCTACACCTTC. Its protein product is CASSTGVLEGYTF. Combining the CDR3 with reference TRBV7-3 and TRBJ1-2 gives the whole variable domain GAGVSQTPSNKVTEKGKYVELRCDPISGHTALYWYRQSLGQGPEFLIYFQGTGAADDSGLPNDRFFAVRPEGSVSTLKIQRTERGDSAVYLCASSTGVLEGYTFGSGTRLTVV.